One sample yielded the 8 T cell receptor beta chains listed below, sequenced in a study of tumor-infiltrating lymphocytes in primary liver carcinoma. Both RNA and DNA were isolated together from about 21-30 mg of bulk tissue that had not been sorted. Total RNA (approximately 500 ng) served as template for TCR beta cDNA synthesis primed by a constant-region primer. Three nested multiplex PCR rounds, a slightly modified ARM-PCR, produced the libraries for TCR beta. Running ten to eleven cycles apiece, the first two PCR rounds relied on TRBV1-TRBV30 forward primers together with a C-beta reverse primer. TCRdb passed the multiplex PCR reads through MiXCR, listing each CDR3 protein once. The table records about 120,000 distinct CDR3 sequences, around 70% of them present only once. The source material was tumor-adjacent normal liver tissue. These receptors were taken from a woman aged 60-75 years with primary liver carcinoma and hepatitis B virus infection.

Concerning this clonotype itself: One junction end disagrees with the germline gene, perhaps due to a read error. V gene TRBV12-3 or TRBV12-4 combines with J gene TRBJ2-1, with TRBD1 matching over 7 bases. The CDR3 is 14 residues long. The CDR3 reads CASNPRDSYNEQLF. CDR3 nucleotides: TGTGCCAGCAATCCCCGGGACAGCTACAATGAGCAGTTATTC.

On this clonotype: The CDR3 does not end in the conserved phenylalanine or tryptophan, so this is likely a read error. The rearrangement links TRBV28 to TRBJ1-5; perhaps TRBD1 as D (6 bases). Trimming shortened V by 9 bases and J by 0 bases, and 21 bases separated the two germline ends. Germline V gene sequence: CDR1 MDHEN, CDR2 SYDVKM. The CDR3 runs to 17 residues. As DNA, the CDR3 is TGTGCCAGTATGGAGGGGGATCGGAGGGATAGCAATCAGCCCCAGCATTCT. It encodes CASMEGDRRDSNQPQHS.

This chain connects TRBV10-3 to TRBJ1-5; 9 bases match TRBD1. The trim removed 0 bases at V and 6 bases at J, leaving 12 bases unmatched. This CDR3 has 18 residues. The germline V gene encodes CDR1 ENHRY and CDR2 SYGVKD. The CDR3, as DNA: TGTGCCATCAGTGAGTCCCTATACAACCGGGACAGGGCTCAGCCCCAGCATTTT. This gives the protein CAISESLYNRDRAQPQHF.

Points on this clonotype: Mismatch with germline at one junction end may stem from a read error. CDR3 in DNA: TGTGCCAGCAGTTACGCGGGGGGCGACGGCTACATCTTC. It codes for CASSYAGGDGYIF. The rearrangement uses TRBV6-1 and TRBJ1-2, with a possible D match to TRBD1 (6 bases). The CDR3 is made up of 13 amino acids. Looked up from germline, CDR1 is MNHNS and CDR2 is SASEGT.

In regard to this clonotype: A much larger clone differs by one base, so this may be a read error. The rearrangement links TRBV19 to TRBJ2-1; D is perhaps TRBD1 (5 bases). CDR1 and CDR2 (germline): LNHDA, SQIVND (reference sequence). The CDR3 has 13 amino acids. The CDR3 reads CARSISGYNEQFF. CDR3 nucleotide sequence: TGTGCCAGAAGTATATCAGGGTACAATGAGCAGTTCTTC.

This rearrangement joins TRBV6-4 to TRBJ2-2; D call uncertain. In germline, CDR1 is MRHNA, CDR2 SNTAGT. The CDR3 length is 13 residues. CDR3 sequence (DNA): TGTACCATCAGCCCAGGTGCCACCGGGGAGCTGTTTTTT. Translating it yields CTISPGATGELFF.

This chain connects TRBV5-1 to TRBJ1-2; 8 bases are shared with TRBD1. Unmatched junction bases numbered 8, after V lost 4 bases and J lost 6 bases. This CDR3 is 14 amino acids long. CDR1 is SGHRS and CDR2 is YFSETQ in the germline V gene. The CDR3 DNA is TGCGCCAGCAGCCCTTGGACAGGGAGCGATGGCTACACCTTC. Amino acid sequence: CASSPWTGSDGYTF.

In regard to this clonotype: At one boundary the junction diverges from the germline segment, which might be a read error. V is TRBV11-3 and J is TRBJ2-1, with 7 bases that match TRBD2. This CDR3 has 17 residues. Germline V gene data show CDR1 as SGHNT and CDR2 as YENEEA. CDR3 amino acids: CGSSRSRGGSTYNGQFF. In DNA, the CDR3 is TGTGGCAGCAGTCGTTCCCGCGGCGGGAGCACTTACAATGGGCAGTTCTTC.